The present entry profiles one T cell receptor beta chain with its context. What it binds is unknown. The PCR was carried out with 60 Vbeta primers and 13 Jbeta primers. Sequencing used immunoSEQ multiplex PCR; TCRdb keeps in-frame clones, though not all of them. The sample holds roughly 100,000 clones, about 80% seen once. This record comes from a study of cytomegalovirus exposure and HLA in healthy donors. Study-level points and caveats: With later analysis, a missense DCLRE1C variant became linked to TCR beta V- and J-gene trimming.

CDR1 and CDR2 (germline): SGHTA, FQGNSA. CDR3 length: 15 residues. The TCR comes from a man aged 35-49 years in good health and CMV-seronegative. The rearrangement uses TRBV7-2 and TRBJ2-5; 12 bases match TRBD2. The DNA end is a closer match to TRBJ2-7, so the J assignment may be wrong. Sequencing was performed on PBMCs. CDR3 in DNA: TGTGCCAGCAGCTTAGGGACTAGCGGGACCTACGAGCAGTACTTC. This encodes CASSLGTSGTYEQYF.